Included here is one T cell receptor (beta chain) sequence, with context. The data belong to a study of blood T cell repertoires in COVID-19. Study-wide context: Whether acute or convalescent, the COVID-19 samples came from the United States, Italy and Spain. In each case, the material was cDNA or gDNA derived from T cells, B-cell-depleted T cells, or PBMCs.

The trim removed 2 bases at V and 7 bases at J, leaving 9 bases unmatched. CDR1 is SGHKS, CDR2 YYEKEE, per germline (reference sequence). This CDR3 has 15 amino acids. Using immunoSEQ multiplex PCR, the repertoire was profiled, and TCRdb retains in-frame clones only, with some absent. The sample shows approximately 120,000 clones, roughly four fifths of them seen only once. This clonotype was obtained from a man aged 25-40 years with COVID-19, enrolled during active disease. The V call is TRBV5-5, the J call TRBJ1-2; 9 positions match TRBD1. Sequencing used peripheral blood. DNA of the CDR3: TGTGCCAGCAGCTTACTGGGACAGGGAACAGTTGGCTACACCTTC. This sequence encodes CASSLLGQGTVGYTF.